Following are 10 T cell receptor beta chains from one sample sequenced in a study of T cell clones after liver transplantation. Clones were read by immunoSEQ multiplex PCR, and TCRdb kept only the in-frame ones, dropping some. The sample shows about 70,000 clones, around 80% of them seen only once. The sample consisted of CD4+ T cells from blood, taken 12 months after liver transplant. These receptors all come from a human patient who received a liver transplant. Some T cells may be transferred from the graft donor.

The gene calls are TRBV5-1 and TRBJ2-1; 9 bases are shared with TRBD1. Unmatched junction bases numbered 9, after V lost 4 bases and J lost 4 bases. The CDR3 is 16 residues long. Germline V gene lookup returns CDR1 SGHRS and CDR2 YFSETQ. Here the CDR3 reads CASSLTGTGPYNEQFF. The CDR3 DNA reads TGCGCCAGCAGCCTTACCGGGACAGGGCCTTACAATGAGCAGTTCTTC.

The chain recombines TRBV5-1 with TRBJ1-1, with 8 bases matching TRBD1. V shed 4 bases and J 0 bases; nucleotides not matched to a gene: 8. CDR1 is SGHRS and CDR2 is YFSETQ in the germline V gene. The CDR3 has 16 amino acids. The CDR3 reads CASSTGQGGMNTEAFF. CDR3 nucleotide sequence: TGCGCCAGCAGCACTGGACAGGGCGGCATGAACACTGAAGCTTTCTTT. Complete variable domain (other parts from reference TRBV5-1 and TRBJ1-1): KAGVTQTPRYLIKTRGQQVTLSCSPISGHRSVSWYQQTPGQGLQFLFEYFSETQRNKGNFPGRFSGRQFSNSRSEMNVSTLELGDSALYLCASSTGQGGMNTEAFFGQGTRLTVV.

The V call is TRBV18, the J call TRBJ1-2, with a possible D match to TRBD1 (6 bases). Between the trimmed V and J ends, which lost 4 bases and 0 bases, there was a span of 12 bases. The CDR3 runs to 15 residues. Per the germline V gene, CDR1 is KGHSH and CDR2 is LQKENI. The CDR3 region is CASSLNRAPNYGYTF. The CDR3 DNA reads TGTGCCAGCTCACTTAACAGGGCACCTAACTATGGCTACACCTTC.

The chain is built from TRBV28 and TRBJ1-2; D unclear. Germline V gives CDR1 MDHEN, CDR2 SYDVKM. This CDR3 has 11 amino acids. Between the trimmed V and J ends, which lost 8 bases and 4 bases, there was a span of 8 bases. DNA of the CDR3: TGTGCCAGCGCGGGGTTCTATGGCTACACCTTC. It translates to CASAGFYGYTF.

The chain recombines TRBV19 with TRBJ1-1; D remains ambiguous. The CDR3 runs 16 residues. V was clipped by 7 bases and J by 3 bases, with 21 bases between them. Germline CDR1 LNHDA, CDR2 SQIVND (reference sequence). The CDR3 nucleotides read TGTGCCAGTATTCTACAGAGTACGATGAAACACACTGAAGCTTTCTTT. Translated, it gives CASILQSTMKHTEAFF.

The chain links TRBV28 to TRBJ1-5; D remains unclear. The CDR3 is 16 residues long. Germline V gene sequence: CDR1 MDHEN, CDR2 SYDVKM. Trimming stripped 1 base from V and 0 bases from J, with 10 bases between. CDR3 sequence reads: CASSLSSGYSNQPQHF. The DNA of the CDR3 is TGTGCCAGCAGTTTATCTTCGGGGTATAGCAATCAGCCCCAGCATTTT.

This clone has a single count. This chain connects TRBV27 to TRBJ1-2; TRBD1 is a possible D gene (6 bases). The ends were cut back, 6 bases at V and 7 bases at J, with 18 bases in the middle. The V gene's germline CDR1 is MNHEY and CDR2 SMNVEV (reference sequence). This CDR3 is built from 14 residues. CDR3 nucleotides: TGTGCCAGCAGAGGCGCAGGGGCGGGAGGTGGCTACACCTTC. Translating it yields CASRGAGAGGGYTF.

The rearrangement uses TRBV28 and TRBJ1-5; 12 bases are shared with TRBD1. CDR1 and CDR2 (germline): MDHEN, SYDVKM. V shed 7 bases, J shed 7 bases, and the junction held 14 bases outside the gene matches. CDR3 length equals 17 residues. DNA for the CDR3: TGTGCCAGCACCATCTTCGGGACAGGGGGCGGCGGGCAGCCCCAGCATTTT. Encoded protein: CASTIFGTGGGGQPQHF.

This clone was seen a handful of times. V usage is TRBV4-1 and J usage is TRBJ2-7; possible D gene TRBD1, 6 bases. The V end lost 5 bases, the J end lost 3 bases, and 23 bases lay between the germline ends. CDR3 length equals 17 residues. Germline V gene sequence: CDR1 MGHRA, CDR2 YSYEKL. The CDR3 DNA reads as TGCGCCAGCAGCGAAGGGAACAGGGTTGGTTCATACTACGAGCAGTACTTC. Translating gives CASSEGNRVGSYYEQYF.

This chain's CDR3 is CASSSAGGRRLPLDTQYF. In DNA form, the CDR3 reads TGTGCCAGCAGCTCAGCGGGAGGGCGGCGATTACCGTTAGATACGCAGTATTTT. The rearrangement joins TRBV5-6 to TRBJ2-3, with 10 bases aligning to TRBD2. The CDR3 has 18 amino acids. J lost 5 bases, V lost 3 bases, and 15 bases had no gene match. CDR1 SGHDT and CDR2 YYEEEE come from the germline V gene.